This T cell receptor beta chain was recorded in a study of blood T cell repertoires in COVID-19. Enrolment of Seattle patients took place during active infection, and they were followed longitudinally. The CDR3 sequence is 16 residues long. J was trimmed by 3 bases and V by 0 bases; bases with no gene match: 4. Germline values: CDR1 SGHVS, CDR2 FNYEAQ. The authors' processing: Amplification of reference gene primers provided the estimated nucleated cell counts. The repertoire was sequenced with immunoSEQ multiplex PCR; TCRdb's copy has only in-frame clones and lacks some. The DNA gave D and trimming, while V, J and clone size come from that table. The sample has under 200,000 clones, approximately 84% seen once.

This receptor was obtained from a woman aged 45-60 years with COVID-19, enrolled during active disease. The sequencing input was peripheral blood. The chain joins TRBV7-6 to TRBJ2-1; 8 bases map to TRBD2. This CDR3 is CASSLAAGAVYNEQFF. The CDR3 DNA sequence: TGTGCCAGCAGCTTAGCAGCGGGGGCCGTCTACAATGAGCAGTTCTTC.